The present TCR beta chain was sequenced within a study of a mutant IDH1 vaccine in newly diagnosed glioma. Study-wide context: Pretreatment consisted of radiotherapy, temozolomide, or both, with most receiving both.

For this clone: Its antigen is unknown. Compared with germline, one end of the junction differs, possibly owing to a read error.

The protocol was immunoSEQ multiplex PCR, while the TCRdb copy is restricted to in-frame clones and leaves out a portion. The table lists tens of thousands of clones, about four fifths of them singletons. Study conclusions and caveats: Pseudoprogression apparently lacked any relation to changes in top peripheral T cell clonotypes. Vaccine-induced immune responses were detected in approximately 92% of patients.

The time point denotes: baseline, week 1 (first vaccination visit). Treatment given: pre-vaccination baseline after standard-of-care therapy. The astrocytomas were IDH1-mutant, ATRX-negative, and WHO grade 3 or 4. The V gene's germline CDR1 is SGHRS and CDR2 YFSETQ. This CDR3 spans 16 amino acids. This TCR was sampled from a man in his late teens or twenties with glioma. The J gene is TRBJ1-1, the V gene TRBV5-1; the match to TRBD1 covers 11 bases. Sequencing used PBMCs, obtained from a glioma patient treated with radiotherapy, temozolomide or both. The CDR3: CASRAGTGGLKTEAFF. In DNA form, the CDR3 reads TGCGCCAGCCGAGCGGGGACAGGGGGATTGAAGACTGAAGCTTTCTTT.